This T cell receptor beta chain was captured in a study of blood T cell repertoires in COVID-19. Background on the study: T cells, B-cell-depleted T cells, or PBMCs provided the cDNA or gDNA that served as material.

The ends lost 7 bases at V and 7 bases at J; junction bases unmatched: 10. This CDR3 has 13 residues. CDR1 is SQVTM and CDR2 is ANQGSEA in the germline V gene. Living in 20 to 30 US areas, the participants were between 18 and 89 years of age. Resolution of symptoms, clearance, or two negative PCRs was present in recovered Cohort 3 donors. Original handling: Counts of nucleated cells, estimated from reference gene primer amplification, were obtained. The repertoire was sequenced with immunoSEQ multiplex PCR; TCRdb's copy has only in-frame clones and lacks some. That table is the source of V, J and clone size, and D and trimming were worked out from the DNA. Among over 200,000 clones listed, around four fifths were seen once.

V gene TRBV29-1 combines with J gene TRBJ2-7, with 10 bases matching TRBD1. The clonotype comes from a man aged 40-50 years who had recovered from COVID-19. Sequences were obtained from PBMCs or T cells enriched from blood (not recorded which). CDR3 bases: TGCAGCGCCCTGAGGGACAGGGGAGGAGAGCAGTACTTC. Translation: CSALRDRGGEQYF.